This T cell receptor (beta chain) derives from a study of blood T cell repertoires in COVID-19. Study-level information: The analysed material was cDNA or gDNA that came from T cells, B-cell-depleted T cells, or PBMCs.

Per germline, CDR1 MNHNS and CDR2 SASEGT. V shed 1 base, J shed 7 bases, and the junction held 5 bases outside the gene matches. The CDR3 has 15 amino acids. Original data processing: Nucleated cell number was recorded as an estimate derived from reference gene primer amplification. Method: immunoSEQ multiplex PCR; TCRdb's copy keeps in-frame clones and lacks some. V and J calls and clone size are copied from that table; D and trimming were computed from the DNA. The table has about 150,000 clones, about 90% seen once; the top ten hold less than 4.5%. What was sequenced was peripheral blood. The TCR was taken from a woman aged 55-75 years with active or convalescent COVID-19. The chain employs TRBV6-1 and TRBJ1-5; 9 bases line up with TRBD1. CDR3 DNA: TGTGCCAGCAGTGAAGGGGGGACAGGGTTCCAGCCCCAGCATTTT. This translates into CASSEGGTGFQPQHF.